These T cell receptor beta chains were read from a single sample in a study of cytomegalovirus exposure and HLA in healthy donors. Profiling relied on immunoSEQ multiplex PCR, and the TCRdb table lists in-frame clones only, not all of them. Of roughly 97,000 clones listed, more than 75% are singletons. Input material: PBMCs. The receptors stem from a woman aged 40 to 50 in good health and CMV-seronegative. The CDR3 runs from the conserved cysteine through the conserved F or W. The D gene is left open where the match is weak. Not all rows give a size; the values are once, few, many and, for expanded clones, a class.

TRBJ1-1,-,TRBV11-1,-,TGTGCCAGCAGCTTCACAGGGTTGGGGCCTGAAGCTTTCTTT,CASSFTGLGPEAFF
TRBJ2-1,few,TRBV7-2,-,TGTGCCAACGAGCGGGACACCTACAATGAGCAGTTCTTC,CANERDTYNEQFF
TRBJ2-1,-,TRBV27,TRBD2,TGTGCCAGCAGTTTTGCGGGAGTCGTCAATGAGCAGTTCTTC,CASSFAGVVNEQFF
TRBJ1-5,once,TRBV7-2,TRBD1,TGTGCCAGCAGCTTGGGGGACAGACTTAATCAGCCCCAGCATTTT,CASSLGDRLNQPQHF
TRBJ2-7,-,TRBV21-1,-,TGTGCCAGCAGCAAATTCAAAGGGACAGGGGCAAACAGCTCCTACGAGCAGTACTTC,CASSKFKGTGANSSYEQYF
TRBJ2-2,-,TRBV4-3,TRBD2,TGCGCCAGCAGCCCGGGACTAGCGGGGCAGGAGCTGTTTTTT,CASSPGLAGQELFF
TRBJ2-2,-,TRBV6-1,-,TGTGCCAGCAATATCGGGGGGCGGGCCGGGGAGCTGTTTTTT,CASNIGGRAGELFF
TRBJ1-1,-,TRBV28,-,TGTGCCAGCAGTAAACCCGACACCGCCACTGAAGCTTTCTTT,CASSKPDTATEAFF
TRBJ2-7,-,TRBV9,TRBD1,TGTGCCAGCAGCGCCGGGACAGGGGGCCACGAGCAGTACTTC,CASSAGTGGHEQYF
TRBJ2-7,-,TRBV27,TRBD2,TGTGCCAGCAGTTTTTCGGGAGGTCTCTACGAGCAGTACTTC,CASSFSGGLYEQYF
TRBJ2-5,-,TRBV11-2,-,TGTGCCAGCAGCTTAGGAAGAAGGGCAGGGGGGCATCAAGAGACCCAGTACTTC,CASSLGRRAGGHQETQYF
TRBJ2-1,few,TRBV11-1,TRBD1,TGTGCCAGCAGCACCGGGACAGGGGTGTGGAATGAGCAGTTCTTC,CASSTGTGVWNEQFF
TRBJ2-3,few,TRBV5-1,-,TGCGCCAGCAGCTATTCCGGGACAGGGGCCCTAGCGGGGGTGAGGGCAGATACGCAGTATTTT,CASSYSGTGALAGVRADTQYF
TRBJ2-1,-,TRBV28,TRBD1,TGTGCCAGCAGTTTAAGAGCAAGTGTCTTCGGGACAGTCTACAATGAGCAGTTCTTC,CASSLRASVFGTVYNEQFF
TRBJ2-2,few,TRBV7-8,TRBD1,TGTGCCAGCAGGGGAAAATCGGGACAGGCGAACACCGGGGAGCTGTTTTTT,CASRGKSGQANTGELFF
TRBJ1-2,-,TRBV11-2,-,TGTGCCAGCAGCTTAGTGACGGGGAACTACACCTTC,CASSLVTGNYTF
TRBJ2-5,few,TRBV11-2,-,TGTGCCAGCAGCTTAGGGGAGACTAGTTCAGAGACCCAGTACTTC,CASSLGETSSETQYF
TRBJ1-4,few,TRBV29-1,-,TGCAGCGTTGGTTATAGTGAAAAACTGTTTTTT,CSVGYSEKLFF
TRBJ2-1,-,TRBV19,TRBD2,TGTGCCAGTAGTATAAGCCTAGCGGCTGCCAATGAGCAGTTCTTC,CASSISLAAANEQFF
TRBJ1-1,-,TRBV28,-,TGTGCCAGCAGTCCAGGGTTCCGGGAAGCTTTCTTT,CASSPGFREAFF
TRBJ2-1,-,TRBV11-3,TRBD2,TGTGCCAGCAGCTTAGATGCTAGCGGATACAATGAGCAGTTCTTC,CASSLDASGYNEQFF
TRBJ2-5,-,TRBV11-2,TRBD2,TGTGCCAGCAGACCTACTAGCGGGAAGAGGAGAGAGACCCAGTACTTC,CASRPTSGKRRETQYF
TRBJ1-4,-,TRBV18,-,TGTGCCAGCTCACCAGAGAGAACTAATGAAAAACTGTTTTTT,CASSPERTNEKLFF
TRBJ2-5,-,TRBV28,-,TGTGCCAGCACCCCAGGGATAGAGACCCAGTACTTC,CASTPGIETQYF
TRBJ2-7,-,TRBV19,TRBD1,TGTGCCAGTAGTAACACAGGGGGCTCGAAAGAGCAGTACTTC,CASSNTGGSKEQYF